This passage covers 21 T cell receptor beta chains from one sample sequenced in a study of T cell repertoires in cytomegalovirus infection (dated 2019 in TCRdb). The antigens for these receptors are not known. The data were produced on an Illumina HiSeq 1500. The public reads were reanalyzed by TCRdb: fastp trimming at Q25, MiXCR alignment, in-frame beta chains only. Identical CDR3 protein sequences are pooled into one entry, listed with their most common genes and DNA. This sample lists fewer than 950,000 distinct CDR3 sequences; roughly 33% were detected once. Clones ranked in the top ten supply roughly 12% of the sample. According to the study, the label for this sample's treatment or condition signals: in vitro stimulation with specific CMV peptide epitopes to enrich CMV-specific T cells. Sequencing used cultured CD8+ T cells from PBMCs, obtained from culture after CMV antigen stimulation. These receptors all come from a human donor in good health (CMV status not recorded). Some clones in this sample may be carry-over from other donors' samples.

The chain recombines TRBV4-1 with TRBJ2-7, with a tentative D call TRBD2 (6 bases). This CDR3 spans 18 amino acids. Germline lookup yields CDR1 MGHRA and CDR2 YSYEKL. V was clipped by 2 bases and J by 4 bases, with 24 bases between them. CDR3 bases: TGCGCCAGCAGCCAACGGGAGACCAGGACGAAAAACGGGTACGAGCAGTACTTC. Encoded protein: CASSQRETRTKNGYEQYF.

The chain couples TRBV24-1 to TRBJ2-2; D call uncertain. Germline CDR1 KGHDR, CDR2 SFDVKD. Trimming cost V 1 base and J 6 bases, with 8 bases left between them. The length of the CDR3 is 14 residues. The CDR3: CATSDLGRPGELFF. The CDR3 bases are TGTGCCACCAGTGATTTAGGACGTCCCGGGGAGCTGTTTTTT.

In nucleotides, the CDR3 is TGTGCCAGCAGCGTAGCCTTTGGCTGGACAGGGAACTCTGGGGCCAACGTCCTGACTTTC. Amino acid sequence: CASSVAFGWTGNSGANVLTF. This chain links TRBV9 with TRBJ2-6; 8 positions agree with TRBD1. The CDR3 spans 20 residues. The V and J ends lost 0 bases and 0 bases, in that order; junction bases with no gene match: 11. The germline gives CDR1 SGDLS, CDR2 YYNGEE.

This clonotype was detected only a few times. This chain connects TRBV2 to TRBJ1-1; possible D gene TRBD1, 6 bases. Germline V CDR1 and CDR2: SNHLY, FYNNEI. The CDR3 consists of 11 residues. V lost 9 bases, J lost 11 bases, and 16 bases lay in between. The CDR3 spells CARGGSDWAFF. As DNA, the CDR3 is TGTGCCAGAGGGGGTTCGGATTGGGCTTTCTTT.

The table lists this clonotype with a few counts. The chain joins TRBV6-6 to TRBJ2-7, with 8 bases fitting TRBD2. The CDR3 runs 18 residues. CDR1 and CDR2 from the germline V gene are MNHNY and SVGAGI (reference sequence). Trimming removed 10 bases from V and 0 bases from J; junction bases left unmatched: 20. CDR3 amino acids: CATLGLGGGPDLSYEQYF. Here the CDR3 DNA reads TGTGCCACCCTGGGGCTGGGCGGGGGGCCGGACCTCTCCTACGAGCAGTACTTC.

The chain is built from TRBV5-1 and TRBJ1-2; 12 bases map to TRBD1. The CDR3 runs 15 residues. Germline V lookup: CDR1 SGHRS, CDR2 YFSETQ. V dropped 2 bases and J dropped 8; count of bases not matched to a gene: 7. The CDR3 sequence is CASSFTGQGAEGYTF. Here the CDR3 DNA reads TGCGCCAGCAGCTTCACGGGACAGGGGGCAGAAGGCTACACCTTC.

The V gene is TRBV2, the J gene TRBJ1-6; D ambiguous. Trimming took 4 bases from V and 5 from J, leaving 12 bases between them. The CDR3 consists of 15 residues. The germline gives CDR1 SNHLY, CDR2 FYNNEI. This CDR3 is CASSGTGRNNSPLHF. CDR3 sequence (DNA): TGTGCCAGCAGTGGAACCGGACGGAATAATTCACCCCTCCACTTT.

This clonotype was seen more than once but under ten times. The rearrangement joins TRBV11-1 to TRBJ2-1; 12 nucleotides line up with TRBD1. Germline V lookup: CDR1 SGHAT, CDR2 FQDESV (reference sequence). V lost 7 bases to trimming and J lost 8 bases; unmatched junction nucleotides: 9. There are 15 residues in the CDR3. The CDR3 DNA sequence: TGTGCCAGCACCGGCCGGGACAGGGGGCGCGATGAGCAGTTCTTC. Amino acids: CASTGRDRGRDEQFF.

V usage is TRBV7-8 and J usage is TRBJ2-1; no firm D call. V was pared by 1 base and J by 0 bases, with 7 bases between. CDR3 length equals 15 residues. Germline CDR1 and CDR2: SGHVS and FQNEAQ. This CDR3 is CASSLEWASYNEQFF. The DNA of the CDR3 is TGTGCCAGCAGCTTAGAGTGGGCCTCCTACAATGAGCAGTTCTTC.

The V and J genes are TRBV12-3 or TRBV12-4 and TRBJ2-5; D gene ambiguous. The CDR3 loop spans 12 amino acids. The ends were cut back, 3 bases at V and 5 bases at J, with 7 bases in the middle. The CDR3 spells CASSFRLETQYF. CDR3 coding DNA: TGTGCCAGCAGTTTCCGGCTCGAGACCCAGTACTTC.

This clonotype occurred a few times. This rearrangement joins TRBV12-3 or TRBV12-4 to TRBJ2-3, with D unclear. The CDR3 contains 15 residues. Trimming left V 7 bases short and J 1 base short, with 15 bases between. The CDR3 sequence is CASTLDWNGTDTQYF. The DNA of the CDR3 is TGTGCCAGCACTCTCGACTGGAACGGCACAGATACGCAGTATTTT.

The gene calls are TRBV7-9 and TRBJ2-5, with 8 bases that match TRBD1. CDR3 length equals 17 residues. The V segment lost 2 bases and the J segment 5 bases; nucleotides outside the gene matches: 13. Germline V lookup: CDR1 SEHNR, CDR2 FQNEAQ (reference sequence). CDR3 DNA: TGTGCCAGCAGCTTAATCAGGGGGCGCCGGGGCGGGGAGACCCAGTACTTC. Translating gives CASSLIRGRRGGETQYF.

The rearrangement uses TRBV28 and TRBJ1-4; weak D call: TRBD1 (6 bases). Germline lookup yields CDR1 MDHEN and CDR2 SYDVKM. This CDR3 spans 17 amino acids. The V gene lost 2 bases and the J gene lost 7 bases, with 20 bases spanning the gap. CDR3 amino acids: CASSLRGGTRKSEKLFF. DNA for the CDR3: TGTGCCAGCAGTTTAAGGGGGGGGACAAGGAAAAGTGAAAAACTGTTTTTT. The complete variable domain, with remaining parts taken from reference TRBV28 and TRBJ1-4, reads DVKVTQSSRYLVKRTGEKVFLECVQDMDHENMFWYRQDPGLGLRLIYFSYDVKMKEKGDIPEGYSVSREKKERFSLILESASTNQTSMYLCASSLRGGTRKSEKLFFGSGTQLSVL.

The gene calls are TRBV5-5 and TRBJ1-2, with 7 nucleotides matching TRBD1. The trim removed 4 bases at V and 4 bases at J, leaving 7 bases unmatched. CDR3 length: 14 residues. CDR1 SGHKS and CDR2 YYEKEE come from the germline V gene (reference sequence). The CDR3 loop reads CASSPIRGSYGYTF. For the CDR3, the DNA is TGTGCCAGCAGCCCTATCAGGGGGAGCTATGGCTACACCTTC.

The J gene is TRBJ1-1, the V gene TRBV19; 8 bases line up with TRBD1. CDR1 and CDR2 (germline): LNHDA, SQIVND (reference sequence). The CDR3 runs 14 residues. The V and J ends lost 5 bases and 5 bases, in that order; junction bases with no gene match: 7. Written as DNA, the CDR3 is TGTGCCAGTAGTGCCAGGGGGCCATGGACTGAAGCTTTCTTT. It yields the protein CASSARGPWTEAFF.

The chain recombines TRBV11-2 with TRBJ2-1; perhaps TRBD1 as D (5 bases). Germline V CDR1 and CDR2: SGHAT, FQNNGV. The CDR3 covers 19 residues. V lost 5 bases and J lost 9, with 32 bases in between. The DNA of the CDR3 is TGTGCCAGCAGCCTTTGGGTAAAAGGGGTGGGCACCGCCTCGCGTGAGCAGTTCTTC. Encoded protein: CASSLWVKGVGTASREQFF. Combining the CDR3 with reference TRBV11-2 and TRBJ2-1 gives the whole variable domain EAGVAQSPRYKIIEKRQSVAFWCNPISGHATLYWYQQILGQGPKLLIQFQNNGVVDDSQLPKDRFSAERLKGVDSTLKIQPAKLEDSAVYLCASSLWVKGVGTASREQFFGPGTRLTVL.

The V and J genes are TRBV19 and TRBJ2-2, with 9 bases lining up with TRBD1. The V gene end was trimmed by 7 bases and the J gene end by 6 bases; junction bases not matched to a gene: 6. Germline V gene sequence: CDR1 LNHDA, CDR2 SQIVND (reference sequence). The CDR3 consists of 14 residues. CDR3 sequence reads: CASMGQGGPGELFF. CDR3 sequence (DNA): TGTGCCAGTATGGGACAGGGAGGACCCGGGGAGCTGTTTTTT.

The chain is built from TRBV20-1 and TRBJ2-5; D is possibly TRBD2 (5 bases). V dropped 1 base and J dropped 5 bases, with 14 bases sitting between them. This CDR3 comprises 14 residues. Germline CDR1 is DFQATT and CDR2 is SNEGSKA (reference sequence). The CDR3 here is CSARGTYPIETQYF. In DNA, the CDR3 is TGCAGTGCTAGAGGGACTTATCCCATTGAGACCCAGTACTTC.

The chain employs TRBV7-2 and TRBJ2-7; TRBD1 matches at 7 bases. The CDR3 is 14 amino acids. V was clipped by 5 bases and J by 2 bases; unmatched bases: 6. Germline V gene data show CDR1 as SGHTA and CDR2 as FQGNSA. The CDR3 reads CASSVTGLTYEQYF. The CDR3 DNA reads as TGTGCCAGCAGCGTGACAGGGTTAACCTACGAGCAGTACTTC.

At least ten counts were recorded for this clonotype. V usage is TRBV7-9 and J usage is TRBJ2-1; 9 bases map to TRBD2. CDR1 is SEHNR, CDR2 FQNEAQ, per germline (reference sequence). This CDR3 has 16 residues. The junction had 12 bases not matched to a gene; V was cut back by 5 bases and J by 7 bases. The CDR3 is CASSLRPGLALNEQFF. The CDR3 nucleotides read TGTGCCAGCAGCCTAAGACCGGGACTAGCTCTGAATGAGCAGTTCTTC.

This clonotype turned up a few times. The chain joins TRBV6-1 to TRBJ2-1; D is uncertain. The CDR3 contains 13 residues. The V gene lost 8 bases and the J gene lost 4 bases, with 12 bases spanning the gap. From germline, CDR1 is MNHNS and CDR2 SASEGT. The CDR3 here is CASWAPRYNEQFF. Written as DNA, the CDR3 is TGTGCCAGCTGGGCCCCAAGGTACAATGAGCAGTTCTTC.